Below are 23 T cell receptor beta chains sequenced from a single sample in a study of OX40 agonist ivuxolimab in advanced cancers. The data were produced by immunoSEQ multiplex PCR, yet TCRdb's version contains in-frame clones alone and is incomplete. In the table there are 100,000 to 120,000 clones, approximately 89% of which are singletons. The input for sequencing was CD4+ or CD8+ T cells sorted from blood, taken in a trial of the OX40 agonist ivuxolimab. All receptors derive from an adult with an advanced solid tumor such as melanoma, head and neck, liver or kidney cancer.

The table lists this clone with a few counts. The genes are TRBV4-3 and TRBJ1-6; D perhaps matches TRBD1 (6 bases). CDR1 is LGHNA, CDR2 YSLEER, per germline. Trimming removed 0 bases from V and 5 bases from J, with 11 bases in between. This CDR3 contains 16 residues. In DNA form, the CDR3 reads TGCGCCAGCAGCCAAGAGCTGCAGGGGAATAATTCACCCCTCCACTTT. It yields the protein CASSQELQGNNSPLHF.

This chain connects TRBV5-4 to TRBJ2-1; weak D call: TRBD1 (5 bases). This CDR3 contains 14 residues. Germline assignment: CDR1 SGHNT and CDR2 YYREEE (reference sequence). Trimming cost V 4 bases and J 5 bases, with 13 bases left between them. The CDR3 DNA follows: TGTGCCAGCAGCAGTGTAGGGGTGGACAATGAGCAGTTCTTC. Encoded protein: CASSSVGVDNEQFF. The complete variable domain, with remaining parts taken from reference TRBV5-4 and TRBJ2-1, reads ETGVTQSPTHLIKTRGQQVTLRCSSQSGHNTVSWYQQALGQGPQFIFQYYREEENGRGNFPPRFSGLQFPNYSSELNVNALELDDSALYLCASSSVGVDNEQFFGPGTRLTVL.

This chain links TRBV5-6 with TRBJ2-7; D is possibly TRBD1 or TRBD2 (6 bases each). V shed 6 bases and J shed 3 bases, with 16 bases lying between them. The V gene's germline CDR1 is SGHDT and CDR2 YYEEEE. The CDR3 extends over 14 amino acids. The CDR3 reads CASTPRGADYEQYF. CDR3 nucleotide sequence: TGTGCCAGCACCCCTAGGGGGGCTGACTACGAGCAGTACTTC. The full variable domain, in which reference TRBV5-6 and TRBJ2-7 provide the parts outside the CDR3, is DAGVTQSPTHLIKTRGQQVTLRCSPKSGHDTVSWYQQALGQGPQFIFQYYEEEERQRGNFPDRFSGHQFPNYSSELNVNALLLGDSALYLCASTPRGADYEQYFGPGTRLTVT.

The count of this clone is one. The DNA of the CDR3 is TGTGCCAGCAGCACCTTGACGGACTTAGAGACAGATACGCAGTATTTT. This translates into CASSTLTDLETDTQYF. This chain uses TRBV9 with TRBJ2-3; D might be TRBD2 (5 bases). Looked up from germline, CDR1 is SGDLS and CDR2 is YYNGEE. The CDR3 totals 16 residues. Trimming pared 4 bases from V and 3 bases from J, leaving 18 bases between.

The rearrangement uses TRBV6-5 and TRBJ2-7; the D gene could be TRBD1 or TRBD2 (5 bases each). Germline V gene lookup returns CDR1 MNHEY and CDR2 SVGAGI. The V end lost 5 bases, the J end lost 7 bases, and 18 bases lay between the germline ends. This CDR3 comprises 14 residues. In DNA form, the CDR3 reads TGTGCCAGCAGTCCGGGGACGAAAACCAGAGAGCAGTACTTC. Protein sequence: CASSPGTKTREQYF.

The chain joins TRBV7-2 to TRBJ2-7, with TRBD2 matching over 14 bases. V lost 6 bases to trimming and J lost 5 bases; unmatched junction nucleotides: 9. CDR1 and CDR2 from the germline V gene are SGHTA and FQGNSA. CDR3 length: 16 amino acids. CDR3 protein: CASRTGLAGGDHEQYF. In DNA, the CDR3 is TGTGCCAGCAGAACAGGACTAGCGGGGGGTGACCACGAGCAGTACTTC.

The chain combines TRBV28 with TRBJ1-2; D call uncertain. V lost 2 bases, J lost 7 bases, and 5 bases lay in between. Germline CDR1 is MDHEN and CDR2 is SYDVKM. The CDR3 has 11 residues. CDR3 nucleotides: TGTGCCAGCAGTTTAGGGCTTGGCTACACCTTC. Translation gives CASSLGLGYTF.

The chain carries TRBV7-2 and TRBJ2-3; possible D gene TRBD2, 7 bases. CDR1 and CDR2 (germline): SGHTA, FQGNSA. This CDR3 comprises 18 residues. With 3 bases removed from V and 2 bases from J, the gap between germline ends came to 21 bases. CDR3 protein: CASSFRGGRAGTTDTQYF. CDR3 in DNA: TGTGCCAGCAGCTTTAGGGGGGGACGGGCAGGGACCACAGATACGCAGTATTTT.

This sequence joins TRBV5-1 and TRBJ2-1, with 10 bases fitting TRBD2. The CDR3 consists of 15 residues. V was pared by 1 base and J by 9 bases, with 7 bases of the junction left unmatched. Per germline, CDR1 SGHRS and CDR2 YFSETQ. The CDR3 is CASSLPSGGASEQFF. The CDR3 DNA follows: TGCGCCAGCAGCTTGCCCAGCGGGGGGGCAAGTGAGCAGTTCTTC.

The rearrangement joins TRBV30 to TRBJ1-4, with no clear D. CDR1 GTSNPN and CDR2 SVGIG come from the germline V gene (reference sequence). The CDR3 loop spans 14 amino acids. Trimming removed 5 bases at V and 4 bases at J, with 14 bases between. CDR3 sequence: CAWGLHFFNEKLFF. The CDR3 coding sequence is TGTGCCTGGGGCCTACACTTCTTTAATGAAAAACTGTTTTTT.

V and J are TRBV28 and TRBJ1-1; possible D gene TRBD1, 6 bases. V gave up 4 bases and J gave up 1 base, with 13 bases separating them. The CDR3 is 15 residues long. CDR1 is MDHEN, CDR2 SYDVKM, per germline. Here the CDR3 reads CASSSPYRENTEAFF. CDR3 nucleotide sequence: TGTGCCAGCAGTTCCCCCTACAGGGAGAACACTGAAGCTTTCTTT.

The chain couples TRBV5-6 to TRBJ1-4; maybe TRBD1 (6 bases). CDR3 length: 15 residues. The V end lost 4 bases, the J end lost 5 bases, and 15 bases lay between the germline ends. The germline V gene has CDR1 SGHDT and CDR2 YYEEEE. The CDR3 spells CASSPAGQGNEKLFF. As DNA, the CDR3 is TGTGCCAGCAGCCCCGCGGGCCAGGGGAATGAAAAACTGTTTTTT.

Concerning this clone: The junction departs from the called germline gene at one end, perhaps through a read error. This chain uses TRBV7-7 with TRBJ2-1; 11 nucleotides line up with TRBD1. Germline V gene sequence: CDR1 SSHAT, CDR2 FNYEAQ (reference sequence). The CDR3 loop spans 15 amino acids. CDR3 nucleotide sequence: TGTGCTAGCAGCCGGGGACAGGGGGACTACAATGAGCAGTTCTTC. Protein: CASSRGQGDYNEQFF.

The chain joins TRBV19 to TRBJ2-3, with D maybe TRBD2 (5 bases). This CDR3 is 16 amino acids long. The germline V gene encodes CDR1 LNHDA and CDR2 SQIVND (reference sequence). V lost 5 bases to trimming and J lost 1 base, with 16 bases between them. The CDR3 loop reads CASSPTSGTRTDTQYF. CDR3 sequence (DNA): TGTGCCAGTAGTCCTACAAGCGGAACCCGCACAGATACGCAGTATTTT.

The rearrangement uses TRBV15 and TRBJ1-1; D is unclear. Germline CDR1 LNHNV, CDR2 YYDKDF (reference sequence). This CDR3 contains 10 residues. V lost 9 bases to trimming and J lost 1 base, with 3 bases between them. CDR3 DNA: TGTGCCACGCAGAACACTGAAGCTTTCTTT. This translates into CATQNTEAFF.

The chain links TRBV30 to TRBJ1-1, with D perhaps TRBD1 (5 bases). The CDR3 runs to 15 residues. V lost 2 bases, J lost 1 base, and 14 bases lay in between. CDR1 and CDR2 (germline): GTSNPN, SVGIG (reference sequence). CDR3 sequence (DNA): TGTGCCTGGAGTCCTGGTGGGGACGGGAACACTGAAGCTTTCTTT. Residues: CAWSPGGDGNTEAFF.

This chain uses TRBV6-1 with TRBJ2-2; D may be TRBD2 (6 bases). The CDR3 spans 13 residues. Germline CDR1 and CDR2: MNHNS and SASEGT. V gave up 5 bases and J gave up 6 bases, with 10 bases separating them. The CDR3 coding sequence is TGTGCCAGCAGTCGGCGACTAGCCGGGGAGCTGTTTTTT. It yields the protein CASSRRLAGELFF.

This chain joins TRBV4-2 and TRBJ2-7, with D possibly being TRBD1 (6 bases). Trimming cost V 1 base and J 0 bases, with 10 bases left between them. The CDR3 extends over 15 amino acids. CDR1 is LGHNA and CDR2 is YNFKEQ in the germline V gene. CDR3 protein: CASSQGQAGSYEQYF. The CDR3 DNA reads TGTGCCAGCAGCCAAGGACAGGCCGGCTCCTACGAGCAGTACTTC.

The chain uses TRBV13 and TRBJ1-1; D gene unclear. Germline V gene sequence: CDR1 PRHDT, CDR2 FYEKMQ (reference sequence). The ends were cut back, 2 bases at V and 4 bases at J, with 17 bases in the middle. CDR3 size: 16 residues. The CDR3 protein is CASSLRFEGTFTEAFF. The CDR3, as DNA: TGTGCCAGCAGCTTAAGATTCGAAGGTACGTTCACTGAAGCTTTCTTT.

V is TRBV9 and J is TRBJ1-1, with TRBD1 matching over 8 bases. Per the germline V gene, CDR1 is SGDLS and CDR2 is YYNGEE. This CDR3 has 15 residues. With 2 bases clipped from V and 3 bases from J, the junction kept 6 bases outside the gene matches. The CDR3 region has the DNA TGTGCCAGCAGCGTGGACAGGGAGATTTACACTGAAGCTTTCTTT. Protein: CASSVDREIYTEAFF.

This clone has at least ten counts. V and J are TRBV19 and TRBJ2-7; D call uncertain. From germline, CDR1 is LNHDA and CDR2 SQIVND (reference sequence). The CDR3 contains 16 residues. Trimming took 6 bases from V and 2 from J, leaving 20 bases between them. Written as DNA, the CDR3 is TGTGCCAGTAGCTTATTCATCGGGCCGTCGGCCTACGAGCAGTACTTC. Amino acids: CASSLFIGPSAYEQYF.

The chain is built from TRBV6-6 and TRBJ1-1; a possible D gene is TRBD1 (5 bases). Germline CDR1 reads MNHNY; CDR2 reads SVGAGI (reference sequence). The germline V and J ends were trimmed by 0 bases and 1 base, with 9 bases remaining between them. The CDR3 length is 15 residues. CDR3: CASSYSNQGNTEAFF. DNA for the CDR3: TGTGCCAGCAGTTACTCAAACCAGGGGAACACTGAAGCTTTCTTT.

This chain links TRBV7-8 with TRBJ1-2; D is undetermined. This CDR3 has 16 amino acids. Trimming pared 1 base from V and 8 bases from J, leaving 20 bases between. Germline CDR1 reads SGHVS; CDR2 reads FQNEAQ. CDR3 amino acids: CASSLGVGDFISGYTF. DNA for the CDR3: TGTGCCAGCAGCTTAGGAGTAGGAGACTTTATAAGCGGCTACACCTTC.